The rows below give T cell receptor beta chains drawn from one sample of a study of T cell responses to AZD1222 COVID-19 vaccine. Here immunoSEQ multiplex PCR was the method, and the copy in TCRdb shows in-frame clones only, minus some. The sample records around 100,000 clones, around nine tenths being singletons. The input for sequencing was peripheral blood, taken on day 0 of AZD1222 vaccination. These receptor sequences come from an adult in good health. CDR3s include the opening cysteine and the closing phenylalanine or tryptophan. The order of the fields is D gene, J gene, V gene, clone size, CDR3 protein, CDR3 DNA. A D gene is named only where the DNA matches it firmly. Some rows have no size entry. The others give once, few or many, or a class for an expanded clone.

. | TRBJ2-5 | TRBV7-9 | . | CASSFFMRGETQYF | TGTGCCAGCAGCTTTTTCATGCGTGGAGAGACCCAGTACTTC
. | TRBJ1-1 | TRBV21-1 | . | CASSIRDRGFTTEAFF | TGTGCCAGCAGCATTCGGGACAGGGGGTTTACCACTGAAGCTTTCTTT
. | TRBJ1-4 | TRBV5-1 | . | CASSMGGADGEKLFF | TGCGCCAGCAGCATGGGGGGCGCGGACGGCGAAAAACTGTTTTTT
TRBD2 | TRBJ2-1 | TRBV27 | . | CASSLFLVGGNNEQFF | TGTGCCAGCAGTTTATTCCTAGTGGGGGGGAATAATGAGCAGTTCTTC
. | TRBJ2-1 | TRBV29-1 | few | CSVEWGEQFF | TGCAGCGTTGAATGGGGTGAGCAGTTCTTC
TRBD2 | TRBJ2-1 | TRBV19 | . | CASSVEAGVSYNEQFF | TGTGCCAGTAGTGTCGAAGCGGGGGTCTCCTACAATGAGCAGTTCTTC
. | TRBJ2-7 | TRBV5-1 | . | CASSLQASSYEQYF | TGCGCCAGCAGCTTACAGGCGTCCTCCTACGAGCAGTACTTC
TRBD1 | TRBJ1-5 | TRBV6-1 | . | CASSVGQGPPYQPQHF | TGTGCCAGCAGTGTGGGACAGGGGCCTCCTTATCAGCCCCAGCATTTT
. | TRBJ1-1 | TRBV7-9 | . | CASSLVEREAFF | TGTGCCAGCAGCTTGGTGGAGCGAGAAGCTTTCTTT
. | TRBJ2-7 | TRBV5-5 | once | CASSLATQGRNEQYF | TGTGCCAGCAGCTTGGCGACCCAGGGTCGGAACGAGCAGTACTTC
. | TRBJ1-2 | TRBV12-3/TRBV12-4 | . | CASTGQRGYGYTF | TGTGCCAGCACCGGACAGAGAGGCTATGGCTACACCTTC
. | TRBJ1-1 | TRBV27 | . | CASSLTGQGTEAFF | TGTGCCAGCAGTCTAACAGGGCAGGGAACTGAAGCTTTCTTT
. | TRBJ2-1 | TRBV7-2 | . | CASSSGVGGPGNEQFF | TGTGCCAGCAGCTCGGGAGTGGGGGGGCCGGGGAATGAGCAGTTCTTC
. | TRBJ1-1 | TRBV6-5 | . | CASKPGSVGTEAFF | TGTGCCAGTAAACCTGGGTCTGTCGGCACTGAAGCTTTCTTT
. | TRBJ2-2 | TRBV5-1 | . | CASSNPTGNTGELFF | TGCGCCAGCAGCAACCCGACAGGGAACACCGGGGAGCTGTTTTTT
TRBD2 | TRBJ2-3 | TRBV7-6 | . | CASSPRTSGGHTDTQYF | TGTGCCAGCAGCCCCAGGACTAGCGGGGGACACACAGATACGCAGTATTTT
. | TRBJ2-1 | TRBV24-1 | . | CATSDLWGSKQFF | TGTGCCACCAGTGATTTGTGGGGCAGCAAGCAGTTCTTC
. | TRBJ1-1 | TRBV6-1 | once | CASSEWATEAFF | TGTGCCAGCAGTGAATGGGCCACTGAAGCTTTCTTT
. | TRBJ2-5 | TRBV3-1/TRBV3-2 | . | CASSQDRANSRTQYF | TGTGCCAGCAGCCAAGATCGGGCAAATTCTAGGACCCAGTACTTC
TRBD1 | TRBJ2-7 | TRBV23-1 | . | CASIRGQDTPSYEQYF | TGCGCCAGCATTAGAGGACAGGATACCCCATCCTACGAGCAGTACTTC
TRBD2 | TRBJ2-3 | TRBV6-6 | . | CASTRLTSGGSDTQYF | TGTGCCAGCACCCGCCTGACTAGCGGGGGCTCTGATACGCAGTATTTT
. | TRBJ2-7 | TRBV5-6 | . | CASSGEGGSSYEQYF | TGTGCCAGCAGTGGTGAGGGGGGGAGCTCCTACGAGCAGTACTTC
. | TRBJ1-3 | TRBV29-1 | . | CSIRGGNTIYF | TGCAGCATCCGGGGGGGAAACACCATATATTTT
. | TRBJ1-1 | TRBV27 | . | CASSLKGSGEAFF | TGTGCCAGCAGTTTAAAAGGCTCCGGAGAAGCTTTCTTT
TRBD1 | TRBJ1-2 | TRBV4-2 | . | CASSQDRAGTGDGYTF | TGTGCCAGCAGCCAAGACAGAGCCGGGACAGGGGACGGCTACACCTTC
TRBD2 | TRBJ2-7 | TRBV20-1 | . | CSVPRGGEQYF | TGCAGTGTCCCGCGGGGGGGCGAGCAGTACTTC
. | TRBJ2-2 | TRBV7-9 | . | CASSLARTGDTGELFF | TGTGCCAGCAGTTTAGCCCGCACGGGAGACACCGGGGAGCTGTTTTTT
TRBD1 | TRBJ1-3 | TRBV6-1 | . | CASSHRGRNTIYF | TGTGCCAGCAGTCACAGGGGAAGGAACACCATATATTTT
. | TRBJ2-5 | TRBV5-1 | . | CASSLSTSPQGLGETQYF | TGCGCCAGCAGCTTGTCGACTAGCCCACAGGGACTCGGAGAGACCCAGTACTTC
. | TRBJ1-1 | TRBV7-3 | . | CASSLSWDTEAFF | TGTGCCAGCAGCTTAAGCTGGGACACTGAAGCTTTCTTT
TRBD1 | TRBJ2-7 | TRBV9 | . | CASSPGTGPREQYF | TGTGCCAGCAGCCCCGGGACAGGGCCTCGAGAGCAGTACTTC
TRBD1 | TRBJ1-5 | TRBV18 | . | CASSPGQQNQPQHF | TGTGCCAGCTCACCGGGACAGCAGAATCAGCCCCAGCATTTT
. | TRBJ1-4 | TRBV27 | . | CASSLRGGRAEKLFF | TGTGCCAGCAGTTTGCGCGGGGGGCGGGCTGAAAAACTGTTTTTT
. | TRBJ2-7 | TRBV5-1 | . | CASSFGQNEQYF | TGCGCCAGCAGCTTCGGTCAGAACGAGCAGTACTTC
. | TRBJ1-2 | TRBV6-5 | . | CASSYETGPFYGYTF | TGTGCCAGCAGTTATGAGACTGGGCCTTTTTATGGCTACACCTTC
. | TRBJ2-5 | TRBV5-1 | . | CASSSIPGAETQYF | TGCGCCAGCAGCTCAATACCAGGGGCCGAGACCCAGTACTTC
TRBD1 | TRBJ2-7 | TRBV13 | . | CASSLRGGSSYEQYF | TGTGCCAGCAGCTTACGAGGGGGCAGCTCCTACGAGCAGTACTTC
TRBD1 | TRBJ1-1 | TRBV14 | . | CASSQPGQGSRTEAFF | TGTGCCAGCAGCCAACCGGGACAGGGGAGTCGAACTGAAGCTTTCTTT
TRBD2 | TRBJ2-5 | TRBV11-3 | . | CASSFGRGGFETQYF | TGTGCCAGCAGCTTTGGGCGGGGGGGTTTCGAGACCCAGTACTTC
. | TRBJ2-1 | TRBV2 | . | CASSERSGQLAREQFF | TGTGCCAGCAGTGAACGATCAGGGCAACTCGCTCGAGAGCAGTTCTTC
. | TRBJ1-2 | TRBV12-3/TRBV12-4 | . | CASSRRHGVGYTF | TGTGCCAGCAGCCGCAGACACGGCGTGGGCTACACCTTC
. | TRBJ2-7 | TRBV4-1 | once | CASSQGQGPYYEQYF | TGCGCCAGCAGCCAAGGCCAGGGACCCTACTACGAGCAGTACTTC
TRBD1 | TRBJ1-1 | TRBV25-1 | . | CASSEYGTGRDTEAFF | TGTGCCAGCAGTGAATACGGGACAGGGAGGGACACTGAAGCTTTCTTT
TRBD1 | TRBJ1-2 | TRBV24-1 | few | CATSDWTGGSDYGYTF | TGTGCCACCAGTGATTGGACAGGGGGCTCGGACTATGGCTACACCTTC
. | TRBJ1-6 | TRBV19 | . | CASTESPGIGSPLHF | TGTGCCAGTACCGAAAGTCCAGGGATAGGTTCACCCCTCCACTTT
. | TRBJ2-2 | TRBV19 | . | CASSMKANTGELFF | TGTGCCAGTAGTATGAAGGCGAACACCGGGGAGCTGTTTTTT
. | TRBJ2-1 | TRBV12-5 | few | CASGSGTYYNEQFF | TGTGCTAGTGGTTCAGGGACCTATTACAATGAGCAGTTCTTC
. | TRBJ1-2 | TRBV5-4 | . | CASSLREYGYTF | TGTGCCAGCAGCTTGCGGGAATATGGCTACACCTTC
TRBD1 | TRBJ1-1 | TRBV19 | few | CASSDFRGYTEAFF | TGTGCCAGTAGTGACTTCAGGGGGTACACTGAAGCTTTCTTT
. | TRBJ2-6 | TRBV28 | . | CASSLVPGANVLTF | TGTGCCAGCAGTTTGGTGCCTGGGGCCAACGTCCTGACTTTC
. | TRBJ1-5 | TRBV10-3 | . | CAISEGVGPVNQPQHF | TGTGCCATCAGTGAGGGTGTAGGGCCCGTCAATCAGCCCCAGCATTTT
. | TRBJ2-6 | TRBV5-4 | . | CASAASQGANVLTF | TGTGCCAGCGCCGCGTCACAAGGGGCCAACGTCCTGACTTTC
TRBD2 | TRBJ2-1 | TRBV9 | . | CASSVGSGASGGVSEQFF | TGTGCCAGCAGCGTAGGAAGTGGGGCTAGCGGGGGGGTTAGTGAGCAGTTCTTC
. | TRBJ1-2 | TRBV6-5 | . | CASSYSSGQRGYGYTF | TGTGCCAGCAGTTACTCGAGTGGGCAGCGAGGCTATGGCTACACCTTC
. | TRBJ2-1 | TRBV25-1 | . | CASSRLVGGRLGEQFF | TGTGCCAGCAGTAGGCTAGTGGGGGGCCGACTGGGTGAGCAGTTCTTC